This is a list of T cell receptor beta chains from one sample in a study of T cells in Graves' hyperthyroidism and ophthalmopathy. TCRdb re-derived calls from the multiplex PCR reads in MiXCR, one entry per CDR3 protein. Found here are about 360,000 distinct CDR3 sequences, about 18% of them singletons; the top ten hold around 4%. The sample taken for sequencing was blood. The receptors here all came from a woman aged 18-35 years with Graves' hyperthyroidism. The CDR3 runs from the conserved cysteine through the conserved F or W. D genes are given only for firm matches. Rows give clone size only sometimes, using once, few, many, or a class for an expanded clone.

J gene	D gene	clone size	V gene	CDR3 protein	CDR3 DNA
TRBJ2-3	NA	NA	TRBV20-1	CSARSKRAADTQYF	TGCAGTGCTAGAAGCAAGCGTGCGGCAGATACGCAGTATTTT
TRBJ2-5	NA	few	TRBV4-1	CASSQGADGQETQYF	TGCGCCAGCAGCCAAGGCGCGGACGGTCAAGAGACCCAGTACTTC
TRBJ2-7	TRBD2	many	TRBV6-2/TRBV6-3	CASKGGGPSYEQYF	TGTGCCAGCAAAGGCGGGGGGCCCTCCTACGAGCAGTACTTC
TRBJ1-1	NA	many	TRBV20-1	CSASRDYEAFF	TGCAGTGCTAGTCGGGATTACGAAGCTTTCTTT
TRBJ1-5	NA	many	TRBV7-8	CASSAAGPAIFPQHF	TGTGCCAGCAGCGCAGCCGGGCCAGCAATTTTTCCCCAGCATTTT
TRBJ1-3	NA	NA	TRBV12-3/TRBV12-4	CASSYTQATIYF	TGTGCCAGCAGTTATACTCAGGCCACCATATATTTT
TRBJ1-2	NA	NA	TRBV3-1	CASSQSQGFGGYTF	TGTGCCAGCAGCCAATCACAGGGATTTGGGGGCTACACCTTC
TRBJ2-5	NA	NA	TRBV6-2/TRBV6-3	CASSNPKGTYQETQYF	TGTGCCAGCAGTAACCCGAAGGGGACGTACCAAGAGACCCAGTACTTC
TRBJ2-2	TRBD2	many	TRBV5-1	CASSSDLAGAGELFF	TGCGCCAGCAGCTCCGACCTTGCGGGGGCCGGGGAGCTGTTTTTT
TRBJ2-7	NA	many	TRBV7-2	CASSLFFHEQYF	TGTGCCAGCAGCTTATTCTTCCACGAGCAGTACTTC
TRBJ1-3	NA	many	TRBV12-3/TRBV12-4	CASNNRAGNTIYF	TGTGCCAGCAACAATAGGGCTGGAAACACCATATATTTT
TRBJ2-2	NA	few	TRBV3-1	CASSQAGGGGELFF	TGTGCCAGCAGCCAAGCTGGTGGAGGCGGGGAGCTGTTTTTT
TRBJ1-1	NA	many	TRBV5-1	CASSLRDTGGEAFF	TGCGCCAGCAGCTTAAGGGACACCGGGGGTGAAGCTTTCTTT
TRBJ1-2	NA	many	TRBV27	CASSFLPVGNYGYTF	TGTGCCAGCAGTTTTCTCCCCGTGGGCAACTATGGCTACACCTTC
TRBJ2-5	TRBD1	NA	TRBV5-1	CASSQIDREETQYF	TGCGCCAGCAGTCAAATCGACAGGGAAGAGACCCAGTACTTC
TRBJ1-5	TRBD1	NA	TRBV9	CASSVDRGRSQHF	TGTGCCAGCAGCGTAGACAGGGGCCGGTCCCAGCATTTT
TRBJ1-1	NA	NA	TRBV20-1	CSAPRFAQGAWEDTEACF	NA
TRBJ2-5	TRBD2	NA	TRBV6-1	CASSEALAGAGETQYF	TGTGCCAGCAGTGAAGCTCTAGCGGGAGCCGGAGAGACCCAGTACTTC
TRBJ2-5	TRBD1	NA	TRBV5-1	CASSAETGFRGQETQYF	TGCGCCAGCAGCGCCGAGACAGGGTTTCGAGGCCAAGAGACCCAGTACTTC
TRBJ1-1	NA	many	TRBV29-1	CSVALMAAIDTEAFF	TGCAGCGTTGCGTTGATGGCTGCTATCGACACTGAAGCTTTCTTT
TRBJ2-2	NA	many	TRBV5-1	CASSLDGRANTGELFF	TGCGCCAGCAGCTTGGATGGCAGGGCGAACACCGGGGAGCTGTTTTTT
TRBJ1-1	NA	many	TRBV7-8	CASSVGHANTEAFF	TGTGCCAGCAGCGTAGGACACGCGAACACTGAAGCTTTCTTT
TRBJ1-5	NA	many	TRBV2	CANRQSYSNQPQHF	TGTGCCAACCGACAGAGTTATAGCAATCAGCCCCAGCATTTT
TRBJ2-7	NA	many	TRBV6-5	CASSFGGPEAYEQYF	TGTGCCAGCAGTTTTGGCGGGCCAGAGGCCTACGAGCAGTACTTC
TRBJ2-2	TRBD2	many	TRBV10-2	CASIGGGGKDTGELFF	TGCGCCAGCATAGGTGGCGGGGGAAAGGACACCGGGGAGCTGTTTTTT
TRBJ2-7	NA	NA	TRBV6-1	CASRFYEQYF	TGTGCCAGCAGGTTCTACGAGCAGTACTTC
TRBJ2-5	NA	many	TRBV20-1	CSAGRLPQETQYF	TGCAGTGCTGGGAGACTACCCCAAGAGACCCAGTACTTC
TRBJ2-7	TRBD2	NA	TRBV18	CASSPTSGGAGHDEQYF	TGTGCCAGCTCACCAACTAGCGGGGGGGCCGGGCACGACGAGCAGTACTTC
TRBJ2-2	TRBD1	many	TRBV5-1	CASSSTGVDTGELFF	TGCGCCAGCAGCTCAACAGGGGTGGACACCGGGGAGCTGTTTTTT
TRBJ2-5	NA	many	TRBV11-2	CASSSYRDTQETQYF	TGTGCCAGCAGCTCATACCGGGACACACAAGAGACCCAGTACTTC
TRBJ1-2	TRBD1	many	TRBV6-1	CATERTGGYGYTF	TGTGCCACCGAACGGACAGGGGGCTATGGCTACACCTTC
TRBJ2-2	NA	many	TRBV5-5	CASSFVGPGELFF	TGTGCCAGCAGCTTTGTCGGCCCCGGGGAGCTGTTTTTT
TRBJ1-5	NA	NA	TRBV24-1	CATSDFGPTRHF	TGTGCCACCAGTGATTTTGGGCCGACGCGGCATTTT
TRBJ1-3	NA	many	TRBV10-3	CAISEVGGQDADSGNTIYF	TGTGCCATCAGTGAAGTAGGCGGGCAGGACGCTGACTCTGGAAACACCATATATTTT
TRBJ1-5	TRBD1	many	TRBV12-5	CASAPDRNQPQHF	TGTGCTAGTGCCCCGGACAGGAATCAGCCCCAGCATTTT
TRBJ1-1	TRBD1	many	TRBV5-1	CAISGQGWNTEAFF	TGCGCCATCTCGGGACAGGGGTGGAACACTGAAGCTTTCTTT
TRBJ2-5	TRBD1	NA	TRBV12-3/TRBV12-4	CASSQTGGRPETQYF	TGCGCCAGCAGCCAAACAGGGGGCCGCCCGGAGACCCAGTACTTC
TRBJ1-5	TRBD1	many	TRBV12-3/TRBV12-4	CASSLDRLGPQHF	TGTGCCAGCAGTTTGGACAGGTTGGGGCCCCAGCATTTT
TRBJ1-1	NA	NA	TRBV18	CASSPPEGRGTEAFF	TGTGCCAGCTCACCACCGGAGGGACGCGGCACTGAAGCTTTCTTT
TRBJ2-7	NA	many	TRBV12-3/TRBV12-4	CASSLMREQYF	TGTGCCAGCAGTTTAATGCGCGAGCAGTACTTC
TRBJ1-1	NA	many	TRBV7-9	CASRAGQNTEAFF	TGTGCCAGCAGGGCAGGGCAGAACACTGAAGCTTTCTTT
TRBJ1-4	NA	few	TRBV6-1	CASSPQVDLNEKLFF	TGTGCCAGCAGTCCACAGGTGGACCTTAATGAAAAACTGTTTTTT
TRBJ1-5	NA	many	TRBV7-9	CASSPGNQPQHF	TGTGCCAGCAGCCCAGGGAATCAGCCCCAGCATTTT
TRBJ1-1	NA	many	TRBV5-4	CASSLGGPVKTEAFF	TGTGCCAGCAGCTTGGGGGGCCCAGTTAAAACTGAAGCTTTCTTT
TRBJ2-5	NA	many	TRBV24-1	CATSDSEGGKWETQYF	TGTGCCACCAGTGATTCCGAGGGGGGGAAGTGGGAGACCCAGTACTTC
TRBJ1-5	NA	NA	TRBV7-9	CASSALDGTTQHF	TGTGCCAGCAGCGCACTGGACGGGACAACCCAGCATTTT
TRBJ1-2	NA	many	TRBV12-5	CASGLIVGQGSYGYTF	TGTGCTAGTGGTTTGATTGTGGGGCAGGGCTCCTATGGCTACACCTTC
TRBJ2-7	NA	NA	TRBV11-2	CASSPDASASSYEQYF	TGTGCCAGCAGCCCTGACGCTAGCGCCTCTTCCTACGAGCAGTACTTC
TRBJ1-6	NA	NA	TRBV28	CASTGGAVKPLHF	TGTGCCAGCACCGGTGGGGCGGTTAAACCCCTCCACTTT
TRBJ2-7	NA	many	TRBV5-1	CASSLVSYEQYF	TGCGCCAGCAGCTTGGTCAGCTACGAGCAGTACTTC
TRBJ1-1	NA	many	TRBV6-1	CASSDGVWVTEAFF	TGTGCCAGCAGTGACGGGGTCTGGGTTACTGAAGCTTTCTTT
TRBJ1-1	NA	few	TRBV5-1	CASRGGAPNTEAFF	TGCGCCAGCCGGGGAGGGGCGCCGAACACTGAAGCTTTCTTT
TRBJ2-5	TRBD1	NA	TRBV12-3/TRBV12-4	CASSFDGTGDETQYF	TGTGCCAGCAGTTTCGACGGGACAGGGGATGAGACCCAGTACTTC
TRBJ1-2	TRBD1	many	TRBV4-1	CASSQVGRGQEGYTF	TGCGCCAGCAGCCAAGTTGGGAGGGGGCAGGAAGGCTACACCTTC
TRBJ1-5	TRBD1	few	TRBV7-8	CASSAGTGKYQPQHF	TGTGCCAGCAGCGCCGGGACAGGAAAATATCAGCCCCAGCATTTT